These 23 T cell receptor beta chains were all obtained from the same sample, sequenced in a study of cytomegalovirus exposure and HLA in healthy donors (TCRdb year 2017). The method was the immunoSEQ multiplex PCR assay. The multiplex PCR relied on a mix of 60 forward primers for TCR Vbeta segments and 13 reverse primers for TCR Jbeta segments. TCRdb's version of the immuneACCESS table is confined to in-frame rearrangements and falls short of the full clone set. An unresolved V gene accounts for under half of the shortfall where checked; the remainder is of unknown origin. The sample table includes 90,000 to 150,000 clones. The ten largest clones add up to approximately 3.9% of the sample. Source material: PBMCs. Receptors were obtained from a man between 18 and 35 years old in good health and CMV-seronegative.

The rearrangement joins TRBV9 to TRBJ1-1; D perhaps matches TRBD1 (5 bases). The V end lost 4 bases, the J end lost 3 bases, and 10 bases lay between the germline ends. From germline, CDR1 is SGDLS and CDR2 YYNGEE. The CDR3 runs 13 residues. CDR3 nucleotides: TGTGCCAGCAGCACCAGGGTTGACACTGAAGCTTTCTTT. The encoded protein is CASSTRVDTEAFF.

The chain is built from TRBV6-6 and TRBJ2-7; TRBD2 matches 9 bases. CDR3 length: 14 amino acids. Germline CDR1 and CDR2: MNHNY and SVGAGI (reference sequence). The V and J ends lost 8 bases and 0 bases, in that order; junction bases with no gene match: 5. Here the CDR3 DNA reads TGTGCCAGCCTCAGCGGGAGGACCTCCTACGAGCAGTACTTC. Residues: CASLSGRTSYEQYF.

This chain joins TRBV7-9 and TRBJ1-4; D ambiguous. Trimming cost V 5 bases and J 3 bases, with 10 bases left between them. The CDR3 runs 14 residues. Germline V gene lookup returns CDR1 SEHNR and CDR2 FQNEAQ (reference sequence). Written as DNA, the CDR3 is TGTGCCAGCAGCCGACTCGCGTCTAATGAAAAACTGTTTTTT. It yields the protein CASSRLASNEKLFF.

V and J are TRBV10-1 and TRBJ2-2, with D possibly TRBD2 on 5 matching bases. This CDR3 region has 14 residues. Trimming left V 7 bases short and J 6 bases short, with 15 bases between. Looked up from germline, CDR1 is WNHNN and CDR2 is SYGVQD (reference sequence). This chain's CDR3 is CASNPSRWSGELFF. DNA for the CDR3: TGCGCCAGCAATCCTAGCCGGTGGTCCGGGGAGCTGTTTTTT.

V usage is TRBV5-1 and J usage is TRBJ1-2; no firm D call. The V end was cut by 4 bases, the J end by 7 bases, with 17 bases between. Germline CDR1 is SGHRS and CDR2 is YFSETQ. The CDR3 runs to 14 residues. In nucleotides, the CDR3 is TGCGCCAGCAGCCTTACTACTGGGAGTGCTGGCTACACCTTC. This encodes CASSLTTGSAGYTF.

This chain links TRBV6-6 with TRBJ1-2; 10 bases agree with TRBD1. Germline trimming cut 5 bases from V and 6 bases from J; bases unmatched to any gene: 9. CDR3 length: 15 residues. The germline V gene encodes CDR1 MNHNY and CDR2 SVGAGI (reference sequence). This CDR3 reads CASSLGQGGPHGYTF. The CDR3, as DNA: TGTGCCAGCAGTCTTGGACAGGGGGGACCTCATGGCTACACCTTC.

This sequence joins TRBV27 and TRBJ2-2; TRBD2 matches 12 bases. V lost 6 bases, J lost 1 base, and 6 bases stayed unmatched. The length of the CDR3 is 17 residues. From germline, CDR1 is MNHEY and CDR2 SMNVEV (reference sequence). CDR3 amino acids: CASSLAGGRGNTGELFF. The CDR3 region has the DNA TGTGCCAGCAGCCTAGCGGGGGGGCGGGGGAACACCGGGGAGCTGTTTTTT.

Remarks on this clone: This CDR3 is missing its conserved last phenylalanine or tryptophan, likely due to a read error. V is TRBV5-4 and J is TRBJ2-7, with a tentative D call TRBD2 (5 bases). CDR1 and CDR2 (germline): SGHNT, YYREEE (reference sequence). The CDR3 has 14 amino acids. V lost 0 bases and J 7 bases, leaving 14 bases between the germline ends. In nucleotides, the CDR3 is TGTGCCAGCAGCTTGGTGGGCCAGCCGGGGGAGCAGTACCTC. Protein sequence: CASSLVGQPGEQYL.

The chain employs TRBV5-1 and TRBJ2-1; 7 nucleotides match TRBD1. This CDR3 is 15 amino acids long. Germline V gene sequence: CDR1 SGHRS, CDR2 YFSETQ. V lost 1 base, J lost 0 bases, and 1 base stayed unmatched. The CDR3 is CASSLRDSSYNEQFF. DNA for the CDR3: TGCGCCAGCAGCTTGAGGGACAGCTCCTACAATGAGCAGTTCTTC.

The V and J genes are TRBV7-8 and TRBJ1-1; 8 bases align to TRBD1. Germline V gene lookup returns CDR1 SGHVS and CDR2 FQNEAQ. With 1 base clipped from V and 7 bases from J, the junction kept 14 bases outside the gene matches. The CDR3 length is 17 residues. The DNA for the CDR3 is TGTGCCAGCAGCTTAGGCCCCGACAGGGGACGAGTGAGTGAAGCTTTCTTT. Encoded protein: CASSLGPDRGRVSEAFF.

CDR3: CPGSARVVGHTSNQPQHF. For the CDR3, the DNA is TGTCCTGGGAGCGCACGGGTCGTTGGACACACTAGCAATCAGCCCCAGCATTTT. This chain links TRBV22-1 with TRBJ1-5; the D segment call TRBD1 is taken from the table without a DNA check. TRBV22-1 counts as a pseudogene. The CDR3 totals 18 residues.

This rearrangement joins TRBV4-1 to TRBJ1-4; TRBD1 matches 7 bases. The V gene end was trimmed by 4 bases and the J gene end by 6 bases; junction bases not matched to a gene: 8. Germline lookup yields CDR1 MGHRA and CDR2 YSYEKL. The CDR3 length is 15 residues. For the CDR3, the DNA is TGCGCCAGCAGCCCCATCGGGACAGCTTATGAAAAACTGTTTTTT. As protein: CASSPIGTAYEKLFF.

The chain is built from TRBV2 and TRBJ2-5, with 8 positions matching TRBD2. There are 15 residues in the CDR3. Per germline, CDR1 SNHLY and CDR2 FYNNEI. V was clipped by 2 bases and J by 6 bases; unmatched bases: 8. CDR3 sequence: CASSEQPGGRKTQYF. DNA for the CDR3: TGTGCCAGCAGTGAACAGCCGGGGGGGAGGAAGACCCAGTACTTC.

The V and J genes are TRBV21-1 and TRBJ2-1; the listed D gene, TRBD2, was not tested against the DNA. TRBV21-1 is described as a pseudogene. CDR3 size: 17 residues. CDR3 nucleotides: TGTGCCAGCAGCAAAGTTGGGGCGGGGGGGTCCTACAATGAGCAGTTCTTC. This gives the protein CASSKVGAGGSYNEQFF.

The DNA for the CDR3 is TGTGCCAGCAGGCCTACATGGGAGTTGGTTTCCTACAATGAGCAGTTCTTC. This sequence encodes CASRPTWELVSYNEQFF. The chain employs TRBV11-2 and TRBJ2-1; D is perhaps TRBD2 (5 bases). This CDR3 has 17 residues. Per germline, CDR1 SGHAT and CDR2 FQNNGV. Trimming left V 6 bases short and J 1 base short, with 19 bases between.

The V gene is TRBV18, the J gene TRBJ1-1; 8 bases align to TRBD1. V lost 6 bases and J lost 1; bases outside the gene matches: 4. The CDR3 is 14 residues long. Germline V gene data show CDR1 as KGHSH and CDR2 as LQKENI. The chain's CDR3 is CASSPQGANTEAFF. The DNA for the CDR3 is TGTGCCAGCTCCCCCCAGGGGGCGAACACTGAAGCTTTCTTT.

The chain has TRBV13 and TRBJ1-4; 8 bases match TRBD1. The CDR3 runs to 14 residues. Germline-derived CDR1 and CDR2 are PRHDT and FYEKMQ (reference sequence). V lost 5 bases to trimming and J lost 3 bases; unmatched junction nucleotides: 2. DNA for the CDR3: TGTGCCAGCAGCCAGGGGGCATCTAATGAAAAACTGTTTTTT. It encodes CASSQGASNEKLFF.

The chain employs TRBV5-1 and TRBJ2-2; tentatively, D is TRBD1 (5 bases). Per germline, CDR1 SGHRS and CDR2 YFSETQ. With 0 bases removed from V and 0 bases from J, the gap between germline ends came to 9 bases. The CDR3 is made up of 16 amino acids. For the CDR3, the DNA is TGCGCCAGCAGCTTGGAAATAGGGGCGAACACCGGGGAGCTGTTTTTT. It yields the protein CASSLEIGANTGELFF.

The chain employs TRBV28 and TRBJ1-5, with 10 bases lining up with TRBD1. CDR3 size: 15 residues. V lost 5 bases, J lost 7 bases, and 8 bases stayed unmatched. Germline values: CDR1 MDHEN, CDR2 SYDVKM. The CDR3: CASSTGTGVLQPQHF. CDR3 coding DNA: TGTGCCAGCAGTACCGGGACAGGGGTACTACAGCCCCAGCATTTT.

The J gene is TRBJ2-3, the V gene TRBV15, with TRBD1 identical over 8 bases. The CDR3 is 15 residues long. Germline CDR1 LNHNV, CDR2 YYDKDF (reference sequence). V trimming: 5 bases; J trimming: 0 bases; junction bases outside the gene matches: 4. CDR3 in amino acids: CATSLDRASTDTQYF. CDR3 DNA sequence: TGTGCCACCAGCTTGGACAGGGCGAGCACAGATACGCAGTATTTT.

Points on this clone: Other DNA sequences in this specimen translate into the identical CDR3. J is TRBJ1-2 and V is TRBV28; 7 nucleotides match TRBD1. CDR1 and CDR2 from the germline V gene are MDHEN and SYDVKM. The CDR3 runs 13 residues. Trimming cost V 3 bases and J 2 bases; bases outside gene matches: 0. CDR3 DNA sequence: TGTGCCAGCAGTTTGGGACAGAACTATGGCTACACCTTC. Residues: CASSLGQNYGYTF.

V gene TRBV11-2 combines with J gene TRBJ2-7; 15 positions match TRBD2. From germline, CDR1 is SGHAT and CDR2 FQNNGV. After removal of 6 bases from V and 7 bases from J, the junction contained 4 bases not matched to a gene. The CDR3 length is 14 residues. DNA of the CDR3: TGTGCCAGCAGGGGACTAGCGGGAGGAAGGGAGCAGTACTTC. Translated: CASRGLAGGREQYF.

The CDR3 coding sequence is TGTGCCAGCAGTCTAAGTGGACAGGCCGAACAACGAAAAGCTTTCTTT. It specifies CASSLSGQAEQRKAFF. This chain uses TRBV7-8 with TRBJ1-1; 7 bases match TRBD1. Per germline, CDR1 SGHVS and CDR2 FQNEAQ. The CDR3 spans 16 residues. V lost 6 bases and J lost 9; bases outside the gene matches: 19.